A single sample gave rise to the 4 T cell receptor beta chains below, sequenced in a study of cytomegalovirus exposure and HLA in healthy donors. PCR employed 60 Vbeta and 13 Jbeta primers. Libraries were prepared by immunoSEQ multiplex PCR; TCRdb keeps only in-frame clonotypes and omits some of them. The sample consists of fewer than 200,000 clones, 60% to 85% of them appearing once. The sequencing input was PBMCs. These receptors all come from a man between 35 and 55 years old in good health and CMV-seronegative.

The rearrangement uses TRBV7-9 and TRBJ2-1, with TRBD2 as a possible D gene (7 bases). Trimming shortened V by 0 bases and J by 2 bases, and 11 bases separated the two germline ends. This CDR3 has 16 amino acids. Per the germline V gene, CDR1 is SEHNR and CDR2 is FQNEAQ (reference sequence). CDR3 residues: CASSLAVGGAYNEQFF. The DNA of the CDR3 is TGTGCCAGCAGCTTAGCGGTAGGGGGGGCCTACAATGAGCAGTTCTTC.

This sequence joins TRBV2 and TRBJ1-2; 8 bases fit TRBD1. The ends lost 6 bases at V and 2 bases at J; junction bases unmatched: 2. CDR1 SNHLY and CDR2 FYNNEI come from the germline V gene. CDR3 length: 13 residues. In DNA, the CDR3 is TGTGCCAGCAGGAGACAGGGGAACTATGGCTACACCTTC. As protein: CASRRQGNYGYTF.

V usage is TRBV20-1 and J usage is TRBJ2-5; D might be TRBD2 (6 bases). CDR1 and CDR2 from the germline V gene are DFQATT and SNEGSKA (reference sequence). This CDR3 comprises 11 residues. V shed 6 bases and J shed 5 bases, with 10 bases lying between them. In nucleotides, the CDR3 is TGCAGTGCCTCGAGCGGGGAGACCCAGTACTTC. This translates into CSASSGETQYF.

V usage is TRBV29-1 and J usage is TRBJ2-7; D perhaps matches TRBD1 (5 bases). The length of the CDR3 is 13 residues. CDR1 SQVTM and CDR2 ANQGSEA come from the germline V gene. V lost 4 bases to trimming and J lost 3 bases, with 13 bases between them. The CDR3 region is CSVVQAPFYEQYF. The CDR3 DNA sequence: TGCAGCGTTGTACAGGCGCCCTTCTACGAGCAGTACTTC.